This passage covers 24 T cell receptor beta chains from one sample sequenced in a study of T cell responses to AZD1222 COVID-19 vaccine. This table comes from immunoSEQ multiplex PCR, and its TCRdb copy is limited to in-frame clones, with some not included. The table includes nearly 90,000 clones, about 86% detected once. Sequenced material: peripheral blood, taken on day 0 of MenACWY control vaccination. The receptors were gathered from an adult in good health.

The V and J genes are TRBV7-2 and TRBJ2-5, with D perhaps matching TRBD2 (6 bases). V shed 0 bases and J shed 7 bases, with 21 bases lying between them. This CDR3 has 17 residues. The germline gives CDR1 SGHTA, CDR2 FQGNSA. CDR3 in DNA: TGTGCCAGCAGCTTAGCTGGGAGTAGCGGAGGGTCCGCGACCCAGTACTTC. Protein sequence: CASSLAGSSGGSATQYF.

This clone came up a few times. V gene TRBV4-1 combines with J gene TRBJ1-1, with 10 bases that match TRBD1. V dropped 0 bases and J dropped 7; count of bases not matched to a gene: 17. The germline gives CDR1 MGHRA, CDR2 YSYEKL. The CDR3 is 19 amino acids. The CDR3, as DNA: TGCGCCAGCAGCCAAGATGGGTGGACAGGGGGAAGAATGTTGATTGAAGCTTTCTTT. Translating it yields CASSQDGWTGGRMLIEAFF.

J is TRBJ1-4 and V is TRBV30, with 8 bases lining up with TRBD1. Germline-derived CDR1 and CDR2 are GTSNPN and SVGIG (reference sequence). The trim removed 1 base at V and 1 base at J, leaving 5 bases unmatched. This CDR3 has 16 amino acids. The CDR3 sequence is CAWSGRDRRTNEKLFF. For the CDR3, the DNA is TGTGCCTGGAGTGGAAGGGACAGGCGAACTAATGAAAAACTGTTTTTT.

V and J are TRBV4-2 and TRBJ2-2; 9 bases are a match to TRBD1. Germline-derived CDR1 and CDR2 are LGHNA and YNFKEQ. Losses at the gene ends were 7 bases for V and 3 bases for J; bases not matched to a gene: 3. The CDR3 totals 14 residues. The CDR3 loop reads CASTGQGDTGELFF. CDR3 in DNA: TGTGCCAGCACGGGACAGGGTGACACCGGGGAGCTGTTTTTT.

The rearrangement uses TRBV5-1 and TRBJ2-2; the D gene is possibly TRBD2 (7 bases). The germline CDR1 and CDR2 sequences are SGHRS and YFSETQ. Trimming took off 4 bases at V and 4 bases at J, with 20 bases between the two ends. The CDR3 is 17 amino acids. The CDR3 region is CASSAPVGGQRTGELFF. In DNA, the CDR3 is TGCGCCAGCAGCGCCCCGGTCGGGGGGCAACGCACCGGGGAGCTGTTTTTT.

The chain recombines TRBV25-1 with TRBJ2-7, with no clear D. Germline CDR1 is MGHDK and CDR2 is SYGVNS. V was pared by 4 bases and J by 2 bases, with 15 bases between. The CDR3 spans 15 residues. Here the CDR3 DNA reads TGTGCCAGCAGTGCCGTCGAAGGGATGACCTACGAGCAGTACTTC. This translates into CASSAVEGMTYEQYF.

The chain uses TRBV5-8 and TRBJ1-3; 8 bases line up with TRBD1. This CDR3 is built from 16 residues. The V gene end was trimmed by 0 bases and the J gene end by 4 bases; junction bases not matched to a gene: 6. Germline V lookup: CDR1 SGHTS, CDR2 YDEGEE. CDR3 residues: CASSLETGVGGNTIYF. The CDR3 DNA follows: TGTGCCAGCAGCTTGGAGACAGGGGTTGGGGGAAACACCATATATTTT.

The chain couples TRBV4-2 to TRBJ2-3; 8 bases map to TRBD1. Germline V gene sequence: CDR1 LGHNA, CDR2 YNFKEQ. V lost 4 bases to trimming and J lost 2 bases; unmatched junction nucleotides: 8. This CDR3 has 16 residues. In DNA form, the CDR3 reads TGTGCCAGCAGCCCCGGCGGACAGGGAAACACAGATACGCAGTATTTT. Translation: CASSPGGQGNTDTQYF.

This clone has just a few counts. The chain links TRBV30 to TRBJ1-6; TRBD1 matches at 7 bases. The CDR3 length is 13 residues. Losses at the gene ends were 3 bases for V and 16 bases for J; bases not matched to a gene: 12. In germline, CDR1 is GTSNPN, CDR2 SVGIG (reference sequence). CDR3 in DNA: TGTGCCTGGAGCCAAACCGGGACAGCCATACTCCACTTT. This codes for CAWSQTGTAILHF.

The rearrangement links TRBV11-2 to TRBJ1-5; no firm D call. The CDR3 is 15 residues long. The germline V gene has CDR1 SGHAT and CDR2 FQNNGV. The ends were cut back, 0 bases at V and 2 bases at J, with 8 bases in the middle. The CDR3 region is CASSLDALGNQPQHF. CDR3 nucleotides: TGTGCCAGCAGCTTAGATGCATTGGGCAATCAGCCCCAGCATTTT.

In its sample, this clone was seen a few times. The J gene is TRBJ1-1, the V gene TRBV10-1; the D gene is possibly TRBD1 (5 bases). This CDR3 is 13 amino acids long. V lost 7 bases to trimming and J lost 1 base, with 10 bases between them. CDR1 WNHNN and CDR2 SYGVQD come from the germline V gene (reference sequence). The CDR3 reads CASTGRGNTEAFF. As DNA, the CDR3 is TGCGCCAGCACCGGAAGGGGGAACACTGAAGCTTTCTTT.

This clone was counted between two and nine times. The rearrangement joins TRBV13 to TRBJ1-4; the D gene is possibly TRBD1 (6 bases). CDR1 is PRHDT and CDR2 is FYEKMQ in the germline V gene (reference sequence). Trimming took 6 bases from V and 3 from J, leaving 14 bases between them. The CDR3 loop spans 15 amino acids. Here the CDR3 DNA reads TGTGCCAGCAGAGGGAGGGGGTTCCCTAATGAAAAACTGTTTTTT. This codes for CASRGRGFPNEKLFF.

The V call is TRBV7-6, the J call TRBJ1-1; unclear D gene. The V end lost 3 bases, the J end lost 8 bases, and 13 bases lay between the germline ends. Germline CDR1 and CDR2: SGHVS and FNYEAQ. The CDR3 spans 13 residues. CDR3 protein: CASSFLSVGEAFF. The DNA for the CDR3 is TGTGCCAGCAGCTTTTTGTCAGTGGGCGAAGCTTTCTTT. Full variable domain (outside the CDR3, taken from reference TRBV7-6 and TRBJ1-1): GAGVSQSPRYKVTKRGQDVALRCDPISGHVSLYWYRQALGQGPEFLTYFNYEAQQDKSGLPNDRFSAERPEGSISTLTIQRTEQRDSAMYRCASSFLSVGEAFFGQGTRLTVV.

The gene calls are TRBV19 and TRBJ1-5; TRBD1 is a possible D gene (6 bases). Germline-derived CDR1 and CDR2 are LNHDA and SQIVND (reference sequence). The CDR3 spans 15 residues. The V and J ends lost 2 bases and 3 bases respectively, with 11 bases between them. The CDR3 here is CASSINRVDNQPQHF. In DNA form, the CDR3 reads TGTGCCAGTAGTATAAACAGGGTCGACAATCAGCCCCAGCATTTT.

The V and J genes are TRBV28 and TRBJ2-3; possible D gene TRBD2, 7 bases. V was clipped by 5 bases and J by 8 bases, with 17 bases between them. Germline V gives CDR1 MDHEN, CDR2 SYDVKM. This CDR3 spans 14 amino acids. The CDR3 here is CASSGVGGAVTQYF. The CDR3 nucleotides are TGTGCCAGCAGTGGGGTTGGGGGGGCCGTTACGCAGTATTTT.

A word on this clone: One end of the junction fails to match germline, which may point to a read error. The V gene is TRBV6-1, the J gene TRBJ1-1; no clear D gene. In germline, CDR1 is MNHNS, CDR2 SASEGT. The CDR3 runs to 13 residues. CDR3 sequence reads: CASSEVTNTEAFF. The CDR3 nucleotides are TGTGCCAGCAGCGAAGTCACGAACACTGAAGCTTTCTTT.

This clone has a handful of counts. The chain couples TRBV3-1 (or the pseudogene TRBV3-2) to TRBJ1-1, with D maybe TRBD1 (6 bases). The CDR3 runs to 17 residues. The germline gives CDR1 LGHDT, CDR2 YNNKEL (reference sequence). The V end was cut by 4 bases, the J end by 0 bases, with 18 bases between. The CDR3 loop is CASSPLGATSMNTEAFF. CDR3 nucleotides: TGTGCCAGCAGCCCCCTGGGGGCCACGAGCATGAACACTGAAGCTTTCTTT.

The chain links TRBV6-5 to TRBJ2-1; D is tentatively TRBD1 or TRBD2 (5 bases each). Germline V CDR1 and CDR2: MNHEY, SVGAGI. Trimming stripped 2 bases from V and 4 bases from J, with 12 bases between. The CDR3 has 15 residues. The CDR3 protein is CASSYVRGPYNEQFF. The CDR3 DNA reads TGTGCCAGCAGTTACGTTCGGGGACCTTACAATGAGCAGTTCTTC.

The CDR3 loop reads CASSYDRDLSTEAFF. The CDR3, as DNA: TGTGCCAGCAGTTACGACAGGGACCTGAGCACTGAAGCTTTCTTT. The rearrangement joins TRBV6-5 to TRBJ1-1; 7 bases map to TRBD1. CDR1 MNHEY and CDR2 SVGAGI come from the germline V gene. With V trimmed by 2 bases and J by 4 bases, 7 bases remained unmatched. This CDR3 has 15 amino acids.

The chain employs TRBV7-2 and TRBJ2-1; weak D call: TRBD2 (6 bases). This CDR3 spans 13 amino acids. Trimming removed 5 bases at V and 5 bases at J, with 10 bases between. Germline assignment: CDR1 SGHTA and CDR2 FQGNSA. This CDR3 reads CASSLGRDNEQFF. CDR3 in DNA: TGTGCCAGCAGCCTCGGGAGAGACAATGAGCAGTTCTTC.

The chain carries TRBV4-1 and TRBJ1-6; possible D gene TRBD1, 5 bases. This CDR3 spans 17 amino acids. Per the germline V gene, CDR1 is MGHRA and CDR2 is YSYEKL. V lost 0 bases and J 14 bases, leaving 23 bases between the germline ends. CDR3 sequence reads: CASSQEQASLPPVSLHF. CDR3 in DNA: TGCGCCAGCAGCCAAGAACAGGCCAGTCTTCCTCCGGTTTCCCTCCACTTT.

The table lists this clone with a few counts. DNA for the CDR3: TGTGCCAGCAGTTTACCAGGGGGCGGTGAAAAACTGTTTTTT. Its translation: CASSLPGGGEKLFF. The V and J genes are TRBV27 and TRBJ1-4; 8 bases agree with TRBD1. V lost 2 bases and J lost 7; bases outside the gene matches: 3. The CDR3 runs to 14 residues. Germline assignment: CDR1 MNHEY and CDR2 SMNVEV (reference sequence).

This chain connects TRBV7-9 to TRBJ1-1; D is unresolved. CDR3 size: 13 residues. V was pared by 4 bases and J by 3 bases, with 9 bases between. Germline V gene data show CDR1 as SEHNR and CDR2 as FQNEAQ (reference sequence). This chain's CDR3 is CASSSRGDTEAFF. In DNA form, the CDR3 reads TGTGCCAGCAGCTCCCGTGGGGACACTGAAGCTTTCTTT.

The V gene is TRBV4-1, the J gene TRBJ1-5, with 7 bases fitting TRBD1. Germline V gene lookup returns CDR1 MGHRA and CDR2 YSYEKL. Germline trimming cut 1 base from V and 0 bases from J; bases unmatched to any gene: 6. The CDR3 has 17 amino acids. The CDR3 nucleotides read TGCGCCAGCAGCCAAGGACCGGGGACAGCTAGCAATCAGCCCCAGCATTTT. It translates to CASSQGPGTASNQPQHF.